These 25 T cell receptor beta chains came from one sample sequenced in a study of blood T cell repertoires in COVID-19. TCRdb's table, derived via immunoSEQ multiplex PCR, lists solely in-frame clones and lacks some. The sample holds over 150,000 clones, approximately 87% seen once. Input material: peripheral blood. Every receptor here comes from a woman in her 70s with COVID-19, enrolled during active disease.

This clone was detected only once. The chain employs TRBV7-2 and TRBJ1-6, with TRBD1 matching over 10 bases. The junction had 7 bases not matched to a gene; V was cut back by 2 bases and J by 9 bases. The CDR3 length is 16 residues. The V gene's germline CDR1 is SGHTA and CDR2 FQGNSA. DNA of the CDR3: TGTGCCAGCAGCTTACCCGGGACAGGGGTGACTTCACCCCTCCACTTT. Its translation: CASSLPGTGVTSPLHF.

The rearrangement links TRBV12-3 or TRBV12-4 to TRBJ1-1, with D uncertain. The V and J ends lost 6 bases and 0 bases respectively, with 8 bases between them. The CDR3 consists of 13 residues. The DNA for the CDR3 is TGTGCCAGCAGCCCTCGGGTGAACACTGAAGCTTTCTTT. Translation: CASSPRVNTEAFF.

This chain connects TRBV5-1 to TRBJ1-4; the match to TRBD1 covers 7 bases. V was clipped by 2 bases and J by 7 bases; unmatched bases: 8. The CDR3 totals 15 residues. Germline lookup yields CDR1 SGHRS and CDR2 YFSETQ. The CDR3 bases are TGCGCCAGCAGCTTAGAAGGGGGCGGAGGTGAAAAACTGTTTTTT. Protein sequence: CASSLEGGGGEKLFF.

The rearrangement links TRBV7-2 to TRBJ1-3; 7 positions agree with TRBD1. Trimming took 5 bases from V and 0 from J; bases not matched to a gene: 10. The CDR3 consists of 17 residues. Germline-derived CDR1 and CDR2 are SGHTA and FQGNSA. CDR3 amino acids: CASSTWTGTSSGNTIYF. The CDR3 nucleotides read TGTGCCAGCAGCACCTGGACAGGAACCTCCTCTGGAAACACCATATATTTT. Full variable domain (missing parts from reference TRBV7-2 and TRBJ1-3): GAGVSQSPSNKVTEKGKDVELRCDPISGHTALYWYRQSLGQGLEFLIYFQGNSAPDKSGLPSDRFSAERTGGSVSTLTIQRTQQEDSAVYLCASSTWTGTSSGNTIYFGEGSWLTVV.

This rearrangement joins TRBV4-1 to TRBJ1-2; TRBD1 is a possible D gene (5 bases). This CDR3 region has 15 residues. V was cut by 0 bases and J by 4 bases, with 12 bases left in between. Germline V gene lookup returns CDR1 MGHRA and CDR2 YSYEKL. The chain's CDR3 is CASSQDGDSAYGYTF. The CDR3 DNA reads TGCGCCAGCAGCCAAGATGGTGACAGCGCCTATGGCTACACCTTC.

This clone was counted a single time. The CDR3 bases are TGTGCCAGCAGTTTAGAGGGGGGGGCGAACACTGAAGCTTTCTTT. Its protein is CASSLEGGANTEAFF. J is TRBJ1-1 and V is TRBV6-5; perhaps TRBD1 as D (6 bases). The CDR3 has 15 amino acids. Per germline, CDR1 MNHEY and CDR2 SVGAGI. V was pared by 4 bases and J by 1 base, with 13 bases between.

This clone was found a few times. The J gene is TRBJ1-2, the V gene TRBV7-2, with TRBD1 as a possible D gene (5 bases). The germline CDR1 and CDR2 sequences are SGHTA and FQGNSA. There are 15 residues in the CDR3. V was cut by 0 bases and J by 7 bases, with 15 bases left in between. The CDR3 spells CASSLAMGEAGGYTF. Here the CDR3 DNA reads TGTGCCAGCAGCTTAGCGATGGGGGAGGCGGGTGGCTACACCTTC. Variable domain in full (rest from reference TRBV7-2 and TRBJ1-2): GAGVSQSPSNKVTEKGKDVELRCDPISGHTALYWYRQSLGQGLEFLIYFQGNSAPDKSGLPSDRFSAERTGGSVSTLTIQRTQQEDSAVYLCASSLAMGEAGGYTFGSGTRLTVV.

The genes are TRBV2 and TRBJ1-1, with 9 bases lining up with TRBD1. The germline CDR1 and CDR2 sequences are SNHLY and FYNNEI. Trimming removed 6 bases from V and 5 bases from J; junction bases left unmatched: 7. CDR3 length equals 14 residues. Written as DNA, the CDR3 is TGTGCCAGCAGCTATACAGGGGGCCAAACTGAAGCTTTCTTT. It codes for CASSYTGGQTEAFF. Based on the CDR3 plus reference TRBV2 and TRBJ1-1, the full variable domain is EPEVTQTPSHQVTQMGQEVILRCVPISNHLYFYWYRQILGQKVEFLVSFYNNEISEKSEIFDDQFSVERPDGSNFTLKIRSTKLEDSAMYFCASSYTGGQTEAFFGQGTRLTVV.

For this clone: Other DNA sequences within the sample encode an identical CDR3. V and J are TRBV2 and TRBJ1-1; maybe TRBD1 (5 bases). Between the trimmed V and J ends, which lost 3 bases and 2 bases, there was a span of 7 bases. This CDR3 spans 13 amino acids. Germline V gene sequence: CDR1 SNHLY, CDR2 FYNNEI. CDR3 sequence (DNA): TGTGCCAGCAGTGACAGGGAAAACACTGAAGCTTTCTTT. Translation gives CASSDRENTEAFF.

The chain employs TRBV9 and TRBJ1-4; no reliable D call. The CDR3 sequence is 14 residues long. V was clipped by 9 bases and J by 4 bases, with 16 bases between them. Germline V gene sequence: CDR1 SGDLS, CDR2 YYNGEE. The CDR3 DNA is TGTGCCACCTCACCTGGGTGGAGTAATGAAAAACTGTTTTTT. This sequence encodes CATSPGWSNEKLFF.

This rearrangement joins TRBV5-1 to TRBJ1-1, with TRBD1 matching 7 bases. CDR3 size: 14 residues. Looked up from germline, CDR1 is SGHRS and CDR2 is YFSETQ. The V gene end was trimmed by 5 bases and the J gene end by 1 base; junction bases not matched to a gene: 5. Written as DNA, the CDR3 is TGCGCCAGCAGAACCGGGACAGAGAACACTGAAGCTTTCTTT. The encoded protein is CASRTGTENTEAFF.

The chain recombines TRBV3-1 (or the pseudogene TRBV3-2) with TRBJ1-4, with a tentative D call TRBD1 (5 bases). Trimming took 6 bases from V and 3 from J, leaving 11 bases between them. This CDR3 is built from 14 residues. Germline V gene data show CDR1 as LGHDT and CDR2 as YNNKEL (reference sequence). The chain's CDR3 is CASSMGQSNEKLFF. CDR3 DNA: TGTGCCAGCAGTATGGGGCAGTCTAATGAAAAACTGTTTTTT.

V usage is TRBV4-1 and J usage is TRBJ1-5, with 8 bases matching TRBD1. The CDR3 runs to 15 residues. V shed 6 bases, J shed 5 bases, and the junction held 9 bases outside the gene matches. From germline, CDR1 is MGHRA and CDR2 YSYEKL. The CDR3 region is CASSQTGTGDQPQHF. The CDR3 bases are TGCGCCAGCAGTCAAACCGGGACAGGAGATCAGCCCCAGCATTTT.

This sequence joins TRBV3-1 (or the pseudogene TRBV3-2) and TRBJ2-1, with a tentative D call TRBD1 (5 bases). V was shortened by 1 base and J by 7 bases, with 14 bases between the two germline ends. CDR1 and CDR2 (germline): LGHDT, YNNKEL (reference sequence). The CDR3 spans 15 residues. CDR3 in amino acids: CASSQGPLRTNEQFF. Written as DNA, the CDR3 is TGTGCCAGCAGCCAAGGCCCCCTAAGGACAAATGAGCAGTTCTTC.

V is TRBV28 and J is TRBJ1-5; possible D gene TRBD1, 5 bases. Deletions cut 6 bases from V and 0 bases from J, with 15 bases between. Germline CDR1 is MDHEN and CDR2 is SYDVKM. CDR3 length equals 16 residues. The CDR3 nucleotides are TGTGCCAGCAGGCCGCGACAGTTCTATAGCAATCAGCCCCAGCATTTT. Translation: CASRPRQFYSNQPQHF.

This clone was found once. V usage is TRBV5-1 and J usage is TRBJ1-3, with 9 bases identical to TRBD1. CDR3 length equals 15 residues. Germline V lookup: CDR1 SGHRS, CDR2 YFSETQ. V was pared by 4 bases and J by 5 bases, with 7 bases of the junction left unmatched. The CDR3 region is CASSPRTGGRNTIYF. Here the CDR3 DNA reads TGCGCCAGCAGCCCCCGAACAGGGGGCAGAAACACCATATATTTT.

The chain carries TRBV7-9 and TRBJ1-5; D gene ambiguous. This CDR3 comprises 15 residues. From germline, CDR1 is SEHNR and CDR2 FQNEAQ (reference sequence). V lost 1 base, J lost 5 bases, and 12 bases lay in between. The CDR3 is CASSLVGGSHQPQHF. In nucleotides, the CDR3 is TGTGCCAGCAGCTTAGTAGGAGGGTCGCATCAGCCCCAGCATTTT.

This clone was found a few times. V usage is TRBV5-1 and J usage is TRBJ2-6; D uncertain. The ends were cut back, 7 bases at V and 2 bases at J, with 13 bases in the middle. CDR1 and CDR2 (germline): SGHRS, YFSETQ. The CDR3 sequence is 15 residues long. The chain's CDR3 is CASGTRLAGANVLTF. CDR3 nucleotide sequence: TGCGCCAGCGGCACGCGCCTAGCTGGGGCCAACGTCCTGACTTTC.

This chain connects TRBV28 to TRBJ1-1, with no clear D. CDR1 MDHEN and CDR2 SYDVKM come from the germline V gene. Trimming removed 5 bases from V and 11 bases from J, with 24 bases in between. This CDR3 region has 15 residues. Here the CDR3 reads CASSLPYQHSTGAFF. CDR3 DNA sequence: TGTGCCAGCAGTCTACCTTATCAACACTCAACGGGGGCTTTCTTT.

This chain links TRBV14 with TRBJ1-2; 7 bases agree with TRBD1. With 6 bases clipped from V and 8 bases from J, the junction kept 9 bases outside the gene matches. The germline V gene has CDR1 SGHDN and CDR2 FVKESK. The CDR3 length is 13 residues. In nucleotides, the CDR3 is TGTGCCAGCAGACAGACAGGGACGGGAGGCTACACCTTC. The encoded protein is CASRQTGTGGYTF.

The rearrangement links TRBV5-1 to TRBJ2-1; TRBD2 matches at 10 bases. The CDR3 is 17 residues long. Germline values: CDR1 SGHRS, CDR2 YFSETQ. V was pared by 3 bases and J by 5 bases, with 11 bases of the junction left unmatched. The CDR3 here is CASSWASGGRGNNEQFF. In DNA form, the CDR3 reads TGCGCCAGCAGCTGGGCTAGCGGGGGAAGGGGCAACAATGAGCAGTTCTTC.

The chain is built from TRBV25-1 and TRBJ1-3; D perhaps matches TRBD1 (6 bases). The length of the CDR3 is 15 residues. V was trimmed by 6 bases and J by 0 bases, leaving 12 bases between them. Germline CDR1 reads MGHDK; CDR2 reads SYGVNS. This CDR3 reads CASSNTGNSGNTIYF. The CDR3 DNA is TGTGCCAGCAGCAACACAGGGAACTCTGGAAACACCATATATTTT.

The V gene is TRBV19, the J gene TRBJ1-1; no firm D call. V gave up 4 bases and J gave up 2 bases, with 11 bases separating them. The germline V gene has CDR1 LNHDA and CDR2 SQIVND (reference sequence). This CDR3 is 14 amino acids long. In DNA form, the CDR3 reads TGTGCCAGTAGTAGAACTGCTTCTAACACTGAAGCTTTCTTT. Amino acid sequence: CASSRTASNTEAFF.

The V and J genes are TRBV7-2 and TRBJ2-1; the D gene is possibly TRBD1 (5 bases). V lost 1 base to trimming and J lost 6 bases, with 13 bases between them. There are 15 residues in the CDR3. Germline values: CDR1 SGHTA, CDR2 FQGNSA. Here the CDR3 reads CASSLDSRAGNEQFF. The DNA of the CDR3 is TGTGCCAGCAGCTTAGATTCCAGGGCAGGCAATGAGCAGTTCTTC. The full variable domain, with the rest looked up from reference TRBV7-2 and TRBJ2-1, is GAGVSQSPSNKVTEKGKDVELRCDPISGHTALYWYRQSLGQGLEFLIYFQGNSAPDKSGLPSDRFSAERTGGSVSTLTIQRTQQEDSAVYLCASSLDSRAGNEQFFGPGTRLTVL.

CDR3 sequence: CATSRDYGGQGVTEAFF. DNA for the CDR3: TGTGCCACCAGCAGAGATTACGGGGGACAGGGGGTCACTGAAGCTTTCTTT. This chain joins TRBV15 and TRBJ1-1, with TRBD1 matching over 11 bases. This CDR3 contains 17 residues. Trimming at V came to 0 bases and at J to 4 bases, leaving 7 bases not matched to a gene. Germline V CDR1 and CDR2: LNHNV, YYDKDF (reference sequence).